The 11 T cell receptor beta chains given below trace back to one sample, sequenced in a study of cytomegalovirus exposure and HLA in healthy donors. Clones were read by immunoSEQ multiplex PCR, and TCRdb kept only the in-frame ones, dropping some. Of fewer than 90,000 clones listed, nearly 95% are singletons. The source material was PBMCs. Receptor source: a woman aged 18-29 years in good health and CMV-seronegative.

This clone was counted only a few times. This chain uses TRBV6-1 with TRBJ2-2; 7 bases align to TRBD1. The CDR3 has 14 amino acids. V was pared by 11 bases and J by 5 bases, with 11 bases of the junction left unmatched. Germline assignment: CDR1 MNHNS and CDR2 SASEGT. The CDR3 sequence is CAVRGTDITGELFF. CDR3 DNA sequence: TGTGCCGTACGAGGGACAGATATAACCGGGGAGCTGTTTTTT.

V and J are TRBV19 and TRBJ2-3; 8 positions match TRBD2. The CDR3 is made up of 16 amino acids. The V gene end was trimmed by 2 bases and the J gene end by 4 bases; junction bases not matched to a gene: 8. Germline CDR1 LNHDA, CDR2 SQIVND (reference sequence). The CDR3 DNA is TGTGCCAGTAGTATATACTCGGGGGGGGTGGCAGATACGCAGTATTTT. Translating it yields CASSIYSGGVADTQYF.

The chain couples TRBV5-1 to TRBJ2-1; 7 positions match TRBD2. The V and J ends lost 1 base and 6 bases, in that order; junction bases with no gene match: 7. CDR1 and CDR2 (germline): SGHRS, YFSETQ. The CDR3 extends over 15 amino acids. CDR3 amino acids: CASSLITGTINEQFF. CDR3 nucleotides: TGCGCCAGCAGCTTGATCACCGGGACTATCAATGAGCAGTTCTTC.

The chain carries TRBV6-1 and TRBJ2-1, with D possibly matching TRBD2 (6 bases). V was trimmed by 1 base and J by 6 bases, leaving 16 bases between them. Germline V gene lookup returns CDR1 MNHNS and CDR2 SASEGT. This CDR3 contains 16 residues. The CDR3 nucleotides read TGTGCCAGCAGTGAAGAGGGCGGGACCCCTTCCAATGAGCAGTTCTTC. Its protein product is CASSEEGGTPSNEQFF.

The chain carries TRBV29-1 and TRBJ2-1; D is unresolved. V lost 4 bases and J lost 0, with 7 bases in between. Per the germline V gene, CDR1 is SQVTM and CDR2 is ANQGSEA. The CDR3 runs to 13 residues. CDR3: CSVAVSSYNEQFF. CDR3 nucleotide sequence: TGCAGCGTTGCTGTGAGCTCCTACAATGAGCAGTTCTTC.

This chain connects TRBV5-1 to TRBJ1-3; 8 bases match TRBD1. With V trimmed by 0 bases and J by 0 bases, 8 bases remained unmatched. The germline CDR1 and CDR2 sequences are SGHRS and YFSETQ. This CDR3 has 18 residues. CDR3 loop: CASSLALTGASSGNTIYF. DNA for the CDR3: TGCGCCAGCAGCTTGGCGTTGACAGGGGCCTCCTCTGGAAACACCATATATTTT.

V is TRBV2 and J is TRBJ2-1, with no clear D. This CDR3 is built from 16 residues. V was pared by 2 bases and J by 0 bases, with 11 bases between. CDR1 is SNHLY, CDR2 FYNNEI, per germline. CDR3 sequence reads: CASSEMAARSYNEQFF. For the CDR3, the DNA is TGTGCCAGCAGTGAAATGGCTGCCCGCTCCTACAATGAGCAGTTCTTC.

This sequence joins TRBV5-1 and TRBJ2-1; D unclear. The CDR3 sequence is 12 residues long. Germline V CDR1 and CDR2: SGHRS, YFSETQ. Trimming took 4 bases from V and 2 from J, leaving 4 bases between them. CDR3 DNA: TGCGCCAGCAGCCCTACCTACAATGAGCAGTTCTTC. Protein product: CASSPTYNEQFF.

This clone was seen more than once but under ten times. The chain links TRBV6-1 to TRBJ2-4; 11 bases are a match to TRBD1. CDR3 size: 15 residues. Germline CDR1 is MNHNS and CDR2 is SASEGT. V dropped 3 bases and J dropped 8; count of bases not matched to a gene: 6. The CDR3 spells CASSDSVGQGDIQYF. Written as DNA, the CDR3 is TGTGCCAGCAGTGACTCGGTGGGACAGGGGGACATTCAGTACTTC.

As DNA, the CDR3 is TGTGCCAGCAGGTCTGGGACAGCCTCAAGCCACTATGGCTACACCTTC. Translating it yields CASRSGTASSHYGYTF. The gene calls are TRBV28 and TRBJ1-2; TRBD1 matches 7 bases. The V gene's germline CDR1 is MDHEN and CDR2 SYDVKM. J was trimmed by 3 bases and V by 6 bases; bases with no gene match: 13. The CDR3 runs 16 residues.

The chain joins TRBV11-3 to TRBJ1-2, with D hard to call. The CDR3 runs 13 residues. Trimming left V 3 bases short and J 4 bases short, with 9 bases between. The V gene's germline CDR1 is SGHNT and CDR2 YENEEA. CDR3: CASSFGEGYGYTF. The CDR3 DNA follows: TGTGCCAGCAGCTTTGGGGAGGGCTATGGCTACACCTTC.